This TCR beta chain comes out of a study of blood T cell repertoires in COVID-19 (dated by TCRdb to the early 2020s). As for the study more broadly: Collaborator samples came from the United States, Italy and Spain and covered acute and convalescent phases of COVID-19. Nearly every sample came with metadata listing a de-identified subject ID, COVID-19 status, age in years and sex. Samples came from the ongoing ImmuneRACE study (first 160 participants) plus 1,254 subjects from 6 global collaborators. The prospective study material was composed of cDNA or gDNA derived from T cells, B-cell-depleted T cells, or PBMCs. Subjects who had been exposed to COVID-19, were actively infected with it, or had recovered from it provided the deeply sampled blood TCRbeta repertoires that made up the dataset. The repertoires were made available in a free public database intended to serve as a resource for research on the immune response to SARS-CoV-2. Where available, HLA class I and class II types were obtained from metadata supplied by the sample provider rather than from assay-based typing. Summary of the overall study and its limitations: How much clinical and demographic metadata was included differed by source and by participant, and the metadata was provided uncurated.

Each collaborating institution followed its own protocols to collect whole blood in K2EDTA tubes. For TCRbeta analysis, collaborators shipped samples as frozen whole blood, isolated PBMCs, or DNA extracted from either of those sample types. A remark on this clone: Its specific antigen is unknown. No per-base quality is available; no much larger clone lies one base away.

The immunoSEQ Assay, a bias-controlled multiplex PCR, was used to amplify TCRbeta CDR3 regions from genomic DNA. The study's processing was this. The number of nucleated cells in each sample was estimated by amplification of reference gene primers within the assay. Sequence reads were collapsed and filtered to measure the absolute abundance of every unique TCRbeta CDR3 rearrangement. For each sample, productive Simpson clonality was calculated as the square root of Simpson's diversity index over productive rearrangements. Here the immuneACCESS table is served through TCRdb, limited to in-frame sequences with V and J called. Missing clones are a known gap in these copies; in checked studies unresolved V genes cover under half, and the rest lacks a known reason. That table gives V, J and clone size, and the DNA gave D and trimming. The table for this sample lists fewer than 150,000 clones; more than 60% of them were counted only once. The ten largest clonotypes hold 5% to 8% of the sample.

The germline V gene specifies KGHDR as CDR1 and SFDVKD as CDR2. Taken from cysteine to phenylalanine, the CDR3 has 14 residues. Only the CDR3 portion is preserved as DNA: 42 bases, with reading frame beginning at the first base. V is cut by 9 bases and J by 3 bases, and the space between the germline ends is 14 bases. This TCR derives from a man between 65 and 80 years old with acute or convalescent COVID-19. Sequencing was carried out using peripheral blood. The rearranged chain carries TRBV24-1 and TRBJ2-1, and perhaps TRBD2 as D gene, on 5 matching bases. The CDR3 in this case is CATSIRGYYNEQFF. In nucleotide form, the sequence is TGTGCCACCTCAATCCGGGGATACTACAATGAGCAGTTCTTC.